This T cell receptor beta chain was recovered during a study of cytomegalovirus exposure and HLA in healthy donors. As for the study in general: Of around 400 genotyped donors, roughly 81% grouped in the Caucasian-associated ancestry cluster.

This clone appeared a single time. The PCR made use of 60 Vbeta and 13 Jbeta primers. TCRdb keeps only in-frame clones here, not all; method: immunoSEQ multiplex PCR. This sample has around 140,000 clones, with about two thirds found just once. The sequencing input was PBMCs. The TCR comes from a woman in her sixties in good health and CMV-seropositive.

The CDR3 reads CASRGGSYEQYF. CDR3 nucleotide sequence: TGTGCCTCCCGTGGGGGGTCCTACGAGCAGTACTTC. The chain recombines TRBV30 with TRBJ2-7, with D possibly TRBD2 on 6 matching bases. The CDR3 is 12 amino acids. Germline V lookup: CDR1 GTSNPN, CDR2 SVGIG (reference sequence). Trimming removed 7 bases from V and 1 base from J, with 11 bases in between.